This T cell receptor beta chain was captured by sequencing in a study of human T cells and chemical hapten exposure. This CDR3 region has 16 residues. Looked up from germline, CDR1 is LGHDT and CDR2 is YNNKEL (reference sequence). V lost 3 bases and J lost 5; bases outside the gene matches: 7. Single cDNA molecules in the library carried unique molecular identifiers attached during preparation. TCRdb recomputed calls from the RACE reads with MiXCR, one row per CDR3 protein. The table records roughly 54,000 distinct CDR3 sequences, 9.5% to 10% of them present only once. The time point was: patch test 2, 6 weeks after DPC sensitization. Described treatment: therapeutic diphenylcyclopropenone sensitization with weekly scalp DPC. Non-pregnant alopecia patients aged 18 to 70, suitable for DPC therapy.

The source material was whole blood, sampled in connection with sensitization to the hapten diphenylcyclopropenone (DPC). The TCR was taken from a woman in her forties or fifties with alopecia areata. Some clones in this sample may be carry-over from other donors' samples. V gene TRBV3-1 combines with J gene TRBJ2-2; 9 bases line up with TRBD2. The CDR3 loop is CASSHGGLAVTGELFF. The CDR3 bases are TGTGCCAGCAGCCATGGGGGACTAGCTGTGACCGGGGAGCTGTTTTTT. The complete variable domain, with remaining parts taken from reference TRBV3-1 and TRBJ2-2, reads DTAVSQTPKYLVTQMGNDKSIKCEQNLGHDTMYWYKQDSKKFLKIMFSYNNKELIINETVPNRFSPKSPDKAHLNLHINSLELGDSAVYFCASSHGGLAVTGELFFGEGSRLTVL.